The 30 T cell receptor beta chains presented below share a single source sample, sequenced in a study of breast tumors, draining lymph nodes, adjacent tissues. Axillary draining lymph nodes of breast cancer patients supplied the node samples. One entry per CDR3 protein, called by TCRdb with MiXCR from the multiplex PCR reads. This sample carries about 180,000 distinct CDR3 sequences, roughly 30% of them seen once, and the ten largest clones take roughly 4.5%. The material sequenced was axillary lymph node tissue. The receptors shown here come from a female donor with breast cancer. Some clones in this sample may be carry-over from other donors' samples.

V usage is TRBV20-1 and J usage is TRBJ2-2; 11 bases align to TRBD2. Germline CDR1 and CDR2: DFQATT and SNEGSKA (reference sequence). Germline trimming cut 2 bases from V and 9 bases from J; bases unmatched to any gene: 8. The CDR3 extends over 15 amino acids. CDR3 nucleotides: TGCAGTGCTAGAATAGCGGGGGGGCCAAACCGGGAGCTGTTTTTT. This encodes CSARIAGGPNRELFF.

On this clonotype: A much larger clone differs by one base, so this may be a read error. The rearrangement links TRBV3-1 to TRBJ2-5, with 8 bases aligning to TRBD2. CDR3 size: 16 residues. Germline CDR1 reads LGHDT; CDR2 reads YNNKEL (reference sequence). The CDR3 DNA reads as TGTGCCAGCAGCCAAACCCCGGGACTAGGTCAAGAGGCCCAGTACTTC. Amino acid sequence: CASSQTPGLGQEAQYF.

This clonotype was counted at least ten times. V is TRBV5-8 and J is TRBJ1-2; D is undetermined. V lost 5 bases and J 4 bases, leaving 12 bases between the germline ends. This CDR3 region has 13 residues. CDR1 is SGHTS and CDR2 is YDEGEE in the germline V gene. The CDR3 region is CASRYPGSYGYTF. The CDR3 DNA reads TGTGCCAGCAGGTACCCGGGTAGCTATGGCTACACCTTC.

This clonotype was recorded a few times. V and J are TRBV6-5 and TRBJ2-4; 9 bases agree with TRBD2. The CDR3 totals 17 residues. V was clipped by 1 base and J by 1 base; unmatched bases: 5. Germline V gene sequence: CDR1 MNHEY, CDR2 SVGAGI. The CDR3 nucleotides read TGTGCCAGCAGTTACTTGGAGCGGGGGGCTGCCAAAAACATTCAGTACTTC. It is translated as CASSYLERGAAKNIQYF.

There are many counts of this clonotype. The chain couples TRBV6-6 to TRBJ2-3; D remains unclear. Germline V CDR1 and CDR2: MNHNY, SVGAGI (reference sequence). The CDR3 extends over 17 amino acids. V was shortened by 2 bases and J by 1 base, with 16 bases between the two germline ends. The CDR3 spells CASSYGWGTTGTDTQYF. DNA for the CDR3: TGTGCCAGCAGTTACGGGTGGGGAACTACGGGCACAGATACGCAGTATTTT.

Remarks on this clonotype: A read error is possible here, since a much larger clone lies one base away. The CDR3 sequence is CASSHQGKRSPLHF. CDR3 sequence (DNA): TGTGCCAGCAGTCACCAGGGCAAGAGATCACCCCTCCACTTT. The chain couples TRBV6-2 or TRBV6-3 to TRBJ1-6; maybe TRBD1 (5 bases). The CDR3 contains 14 residues. The germline CDR1 and CDR2 sequences are MNHEY and SVGEGT. Trimming shortened V by 5 bases and J by 10 bases, and 15 bases separated the two germline ends.

With respect to this clonotype: This could be a read error, since a much larger clone is one nucleotide away. This sequence joins TRBV20-1 and TRBJ2-7, with D possibly being TRBD1 or TRBD2 (5 bases each). Germline CDR1 DFQATT, CDR2 SNEGSKA (reference sequence). The CDR3 runs to 14 residues. The CDR3 sequence: CSARVSGTSSEQYF. The CDR3 DNA follows: TGCAGTGCTAGAGTCTCCGGGACCTCCTCCGAGCAGTACTTC.

This chain connects TRBV7-8 to TRBJ2-5; the match to TRBD2 covers 8 bases. Germline V gives CDR1 SGHVS, CDR2 FQNEAQ. V was pared by 6 bases and J by 3 bases, with 9 bases of the junction left unmatched. The CDR3 loop spans 15 amino acids. CDR3 nucleotides: TGTGCCAGCAGTCTTACTAGCGGAGGCGAAGAGACCCAGTACTTC. This codes for CASSLTSGGEETQYF.

Worth noting for this clonotype: This may come from a read error, since a much larger clone is one base off. The rearrangement joins TRBV12-5 to TRBJ2-2; 7 bases are shared with TRBD2. J lost 7 bases, V lost 2 bases, and 7 bases had no gene match. The CDR3 loop spans 15 amino acids. Germline CDR1 reads LGHNT; CDR2 reads FRNRAP. CDR3 residues: CASGLWGGEGGELFF. DNA of the CDR3: TGTGCTAGTGGTTTGTGGGGGGGAGAAGGCGGGGAGCTGTTTTTT.

Points on this clonotype: This may arise from a read error, as a much more abundant clone is one base away. The chain has TRBV2 and TRBJ2-1, with D maybe TRBD1 (6 bases). Trimming cost V 5 bases and J 8 bases, with 16 bases left between them. The CDR3 totals 14 residues. Germline CDR1 is SNHLY and CDR2 is FYNNEI. The CDR3 region has the DNA TGTGCCAGCAGTTACTCGGGACAAAACGATGAGCAGTTCTTC. Its translation is CASSYSGQNDEQFF.

This clonotype was seen once. This chain connects TRBV7-2 to TRBJ2-7; D could derive from TRBD1 or TRBD2 (5 bases each). The CDR3 has 14 residues. The V gene's germline CDR1 is SGHTA and CDR2 FQGNSA. V was pared by 5 bases and J by 3 bases, with 14 bases between. CDR3 nucleotides: TGTGCCAGCAGCCGGGACCGACTTAACTACGAGCAGTACTTC. It codes for CASSRDRLNYEQYF.

This clonotype was found a few times. The rearrangement links TRBV27 to TRBJ1-2; a weak D match, TRBD1 (6 bases). Germline assignment: CDR1 MNHEY and CDR2 SMNVEV (reference sequence). Trimming took off 3 bases at V and 8 bases at J, with 13 bases between the two ends. The CDR3 sequence is 13 residues long. The CDR3, as DNA: TGTGCCAGCAGTTTTAGGGGTACAGGGGGCTACACCTTC. It yields the protein CASSFRGTGGYTF.

This clonotype was detected only a few times. Since a much larger clone is just one base distant, this may be a read error. J is TRBJ1-5 and V is TRBV20-1; maybe TRBD1 (6 bases). Germline V gene lookup returns CDR1 DFQATT and CDR2 SNEGSKA (reference sequence). The length of the CDR3 is 14 residues. The CDR3 reads CSAWGRGMNPPQHF. The CDR3, as DNA: TGCAGTGCTTGGGGGCGGGGCATGAATCCGCCCCAGCATTTT.

In its sample, this clonotype was seen many times. This chain joins TRBV7-2 and TRBJ1-5; D gene unclear. CDR1 and CDR2 from the germline V gene are SGHTA and FQGNSA. Trimming pared 2 bases from V and 0 bases from J, leaving 8 bases between. The CDR3 is 15 amino acids. CDR3 sequence (DNA): TGTGCCAGCAGCTTACGGACGGATAGCAATCAGCCCCAGCATTTT. Its translation is CASSLRTDSNQPQHF.

There are many counts of this clonotype. V is TRBV7-9 and J is TRBJ2-2; tentatively, D is TRBD1 or TRBD2 (6 bases each). Germline CDR1 is SEHNR and CDR2 is FQNEAQ (reference sequence). This CDR3 comprises 14 residues. Trimming stripped 1 base from V and 6 bases from J, with 9 bases between. CDR3 protein: CASSLGGAPGELFF. CDR3 sequence (DNA): TGTGCCAGCAGCTTAGGGGGGGCCCCCGGGGAGCTGTTTTTT.

This clonotype was recorded many times. The chain uses TRBV5-8 and TRBJ2-6, with TRBD1 as a possible D gene (6 bases). The CDR3 is made up of 16 amino acids. Per germline, CDR1 SGHTS and CDR2 YDEGEE. Trimming stripped 0 bases from V and 3 bases from J, with 10 bases between. The CDR3 sequence is CASSLDGGGGANVLTF. The CDR3 DNA follows: TGTGCCAGCAGCTTGGATGGGGGCGGTGGGGCCAACGTCCTGACTTTC.

The chain is built from TRBV19 and TRBJ1-6; no firm D call. The CDR3 is 14 amino acids. V was pared by 7 bases and J by 5 bases, with 12 bases between. Germline lookup yields CDR1 LNHDA and CDR2 SQIVND (reference sequence). The CDR3: CASNSSGHNSPLHF. In nucleotides, the CDR3 is TGTGCCAGTAATAGCTCGGGCCATAATTCACCCCTCCACTTT.

This clonotype was observed many times. V is TRBV12-3 or TRBV12-4 and J is TRBJ1-5; maybe TRBD1 (6 bases). This CDR3 is built from 14 residues. V was clipped by 6 bases and J by 6 bases, with 15 bases between them. The CDR3 nucleotides read TGTGCCAGCAGCCCCTTTTTGGGGGCTCAGCCCCAGCATTTT. It is translated as CASSPFLGAQPQHF.

In its sample, this clonotype was seen many times. The V gene is TRBV7-3, the J gene TRBJ2-1, with unresolved D. The CDR3 is 14 residues long. Germline-derived CDR1 and CDR2 are SGHTA and FQGTGA. V dropped 1 base and J dropped 5 bases, with 9 bases sitting between them. The CDR3 spells CASSLIGGDNEQFF. The CDR3, as DNA: TGTGCCAGCAGCTTAATTGGCGGAGACAATGAGCAGTTCTTC.

This sequence joins TRBV29-1 and TRBJ1-1, with D possibly being TRBD1 (6 bases). Germline CDR1 SQVTM, CDR2 ANQGSEA. Trimming took 7 bases from V and 0 from J, leaving 15 bases between them. The length of the CDR3 is 14 residues. CDR3 region: CSAARTVMNTEAFF. In DNA form, the CDR3 reads TGCAGCGCTGCCCGGACAGTGATGAACACTGAAGCTTTCTTT.

This clonotype was detected only a few times. The V and J genes are TRBV6-2 or TRBV6-3 and TRBJ1-5, with D hard to call. Trimming shortened V by 2 bases and J by 7 bases, and 6 bases separated the two germline ends. Per germline, CDR1 MNHEY and CDR2 SVGEGT. The CDR3 extends over 12 amino acids. The CDR3 DNA reads TGTGCCAGCAGTTACGAGAGACAGCCCCAGCATTTT. The encoded protein is CASSYERQPQHF.

V and J are TRBV7-9 and TRBJ2-1; 10 bases line up with TRBD2. The V gene's germline CDR1 is SEHNR and CDR2 FQNEAQ (reference sequence). V lost 2 bases, J lost 4 bases, and 5 bases stayed unmatched. The CDR3 has 16 residues. The CDR3 sequence: CASSLIRTSGYNEQFF. CDR3 DNA sequence: TGTGCCAGCAGCTTAATCAGGACTAGCGGATACAATGAGCAGTTCTTC.

The rearrangement joins TRBV7-9 to TRBJ1-1, with D hard to call. Between the trimmed V and J ends, which lost 8 bases and 0 bases, there was a span of 25 bases. The CDR3 loop spans 18 amino acids. Germline V lookup: CDR1 SEHNR, CDR2 FQNEAQ (reference sequence). The CDR3 region is CASRPTPINWVMNTEAFF. The CDR3 bases are TGTGCCAGCCGCCCAACTCCGATAAACTGGGTAATGAACACTGAAGCTTTCTTT.

This clonotype is medium-sized within its sample. J is TRBJ2-7 and V is TRBV7-9, with D maybe TRBD1 (6 bases). CDR1 and CDR2 (germline): SEHNR, FQNEAQ (reference sequence). With 5 bases removed from V and 6 bases from J, the gap between germline ends came to 11 bases. The CDR3 contains 12 residues. CDR3 sequence: CASSILDSEQYF. DNA of the CDR3: TGTGCCAGCAGCATATTGGACAGCGAGCAGTACTTC.

This clonotype appeared once. The chain combines TRBV7-9 with TRBJ1-2, with TRBD1 matching over 10 bases. Looked up from germline, CDR1 is SEHNR and CDR2 is FQNEAQ (reference sequence). The CDR3 consists of 16 residues. V dropped 5 bases and J dropped 0; count of bases not matched to a gene: 6. The CDR3 DNA reads as TGTGCCAGCAGCCCACGGACAGGGGGGCCTAACTATGGCTACACCTTC. This translates into CASSPRTGGPNYGYTF.

The chain combines TRBV6-6 with TRBJ1-4; the D gene is possibly TRBD1 (5 bases). Trimming removed 8 bases at V and 8 bases at J, with 15 bases between. This CDR3 spans 13 amino acids. Per the germline V gene, CDR1 is MNHNY and CDR2 is SVGAGI (reference sequence). CDR3 sequence reads: CASRSGAGEKLFF. The CDR3, as DNA: TGTGCCAGCCGGAGCGGGGCTGGAGAAAAACTGTTTTTT.

This clonotype was seen many times. This chain connects TRBV5-1 to TRBJ2-2; the D is unclear. The CDR3 length is 14 residues. CDR1 is SGHRS and CDR2 is YFSETQ in the germline V gene. V was pared by 6 bases and J by 6 bases, with 15 bases between. CDR3 region: CASKQPDGAGELFF. CDR3 coding DNA: TGCGCCAGCAAACAGCCCGACGGTGCCGGGGAGCTGTTTTTT.

This clonotype was seen repeatedly, ten times or more. This chain uses TRBV19 with TRBJ2-5, with 13 bases lining up with TRBD2. The CDR3 runs to 17 residues. The J segment lost 2 bases and the V segment lost 3 bases, leaving 6 bases of the junction unmatched. Germline CDR1 reads LNHDA; CDR2 reads SQIVND (reference sequence). The CDR3: CASSIGLAGVIQETQYF. The CDR3 coding sequence is TGTGCCAGTAGTATCGGACTAGCGGGGGTTATACAAGAGACCCAGTACTTC.

There are many counts of this clonotype. The chain carries TRBV5-6 and TRBJ2-7; TRBD2 matches at 10 bases. The V gene's germline CDR1 is SGHDT and CDR2 YYEEEE. The V and J ends lost 3 bases and 2 bases, in that order; junction bases with no gene match: 2. The CDR3 loop spans 14 amino acids. In nucleotides, the CDR3 is TGTGCCAGCAGCTCGGGACTAGCGACCTACGAGCAGTACTTC. Encoded protein: CASSSGLATYEQYF. The entire variable domain, with the rest obtained from reference TRBV5-6 and TRBJ2-7, is as follows: DAGVTQSPTHLIKTRGQQVTLRCSPKSGHDTVSWYQQALGQGPQFIFQYYEEEERQRGNFPDRFSGHQFPNYSSELNVNALLLGDSALYLCASSSGLATYEQYFGPGTRLTVT.

The genes are TRBV20-1 and TRBJ1-5; D gene ambiguous. CDR1 and CDR2 from the germline V gene are DFQATT and SNEGSKA (reference sequence). V dropped 7 bases and J dropped 7 bases, with 8 bases sitting between them. The CDR3 runs to 10 residues. The DNA for the CDR3 is TGCAGTGTCCCGGGGCAGCCCCAGCATTTT. Protein product: CSVPGQPQHF.